Listed here is a single TCR beta chain. Clones were read by immunoSEQ multiplex PCR, and TCRdb kept only the in-frame ones, dropping some. The sample lists 95,000 to 100,000 clones; about nine tenths were seen once. Trimming took off 5 bases at V and 0 bases at J, with 22 bases between the two ends. The CDR3 extends over 18 amino acids. The germline gives CDR1 KGHSH, CDR2 LQKENI. The data stem from a study of T cell responses to AZD1222 COVID-19 vaccine. The J gene is TRBJ1-1, the V gene TRBV18, with a possible D match to TRBD1 (5 bases). The source is an adult who received the AZD1222 COVID-19 vaccine. Sequences were derived from peripheral blood, sampled 28 days after the second AZD1222 dose. CDR3 nucleotides: TGTGCCAGCTCAGCGTCCCGGGGCGCTGGAAAAATGAACACTGAAGCTTTCTTT. This gives the protein CASSASRGAGKMNTEAFF. Supplemented by reference TRBV18 and TRBJ1-1, the full variable domain reads NAGVMQNPRHLVRRRGQEARLRCSPMKGHSHVYWYRQLPEEGLKFMVYLQKENIIDESGMPKERFSAEFPKEGPSILRIQQVVRGDSAAYFCASSASRGAGKMNTEAFFGQGTRLTVV.